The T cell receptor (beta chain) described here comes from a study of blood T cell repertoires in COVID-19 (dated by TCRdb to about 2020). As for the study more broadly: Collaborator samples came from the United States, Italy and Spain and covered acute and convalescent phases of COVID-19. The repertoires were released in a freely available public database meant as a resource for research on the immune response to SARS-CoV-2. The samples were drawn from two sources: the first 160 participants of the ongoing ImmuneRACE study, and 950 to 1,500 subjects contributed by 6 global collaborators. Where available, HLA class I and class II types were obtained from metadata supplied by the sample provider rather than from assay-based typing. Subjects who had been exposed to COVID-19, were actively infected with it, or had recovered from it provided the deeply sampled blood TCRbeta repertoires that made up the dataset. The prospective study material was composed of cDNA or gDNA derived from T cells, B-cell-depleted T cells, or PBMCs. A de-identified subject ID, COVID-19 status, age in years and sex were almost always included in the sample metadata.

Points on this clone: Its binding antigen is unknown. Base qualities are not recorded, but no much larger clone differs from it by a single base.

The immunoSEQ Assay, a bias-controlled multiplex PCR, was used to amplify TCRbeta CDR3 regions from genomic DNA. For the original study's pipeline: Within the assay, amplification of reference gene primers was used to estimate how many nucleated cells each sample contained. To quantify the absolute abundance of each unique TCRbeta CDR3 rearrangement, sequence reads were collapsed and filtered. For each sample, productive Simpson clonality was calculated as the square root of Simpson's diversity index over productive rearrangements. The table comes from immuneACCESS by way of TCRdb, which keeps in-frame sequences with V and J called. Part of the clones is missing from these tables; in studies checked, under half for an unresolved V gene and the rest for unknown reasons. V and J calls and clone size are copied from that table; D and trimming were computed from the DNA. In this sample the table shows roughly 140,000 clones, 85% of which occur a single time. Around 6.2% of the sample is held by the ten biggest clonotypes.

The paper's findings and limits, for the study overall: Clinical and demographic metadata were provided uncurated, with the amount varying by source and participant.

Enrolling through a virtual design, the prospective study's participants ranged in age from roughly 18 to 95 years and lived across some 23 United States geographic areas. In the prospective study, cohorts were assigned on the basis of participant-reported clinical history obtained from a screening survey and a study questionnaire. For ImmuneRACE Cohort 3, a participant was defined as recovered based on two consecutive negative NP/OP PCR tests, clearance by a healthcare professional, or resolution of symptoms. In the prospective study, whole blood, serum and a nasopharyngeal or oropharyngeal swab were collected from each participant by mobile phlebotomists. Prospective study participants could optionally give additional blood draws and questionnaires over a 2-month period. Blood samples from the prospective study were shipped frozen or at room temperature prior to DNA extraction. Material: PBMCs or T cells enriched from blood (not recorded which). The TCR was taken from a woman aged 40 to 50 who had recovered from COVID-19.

The CDR3 reads CASSLGRSGANVLTF. The DNA sequence reads TGCGCCAGCAGCTTGGGTCGCTCTGGGGCCAACGTCCTGACTTTC. Recombination joined TRBV5-1 with TRBJ2-6, with no confidently assigned D gene. The CDR1 and CDR2 encoded by the germline V gene are SGHRS and YFSETQ. V and J are truncated by 0 bases and 0 bases respectively, leaving an intervening sequence of 4 bases. Taken from cysteine to phenylalanine, the CDR3 has 15 residues. The sequence is cut down to CDR3 DNA, 45 bases in frame from base 1.